This TCR beta chain is drawn from a study of spatial heterogeneity in lung cancer. Trimming left V 1 base short and J 8 bases short, with 9 bases between. CDR1 is ENHRY, CDR2 SYGVKD, per germline. The CDR3 totals 13 residues. Overall study results and limits: There were more appearances of ubiquitous expanded tumor TCRs in blood at resection than at follow-up.

A note on this clonotype: As yet, its antigen is unknown. A much bigger clone sits one base away, suggesting this may be a read error. Given the absence of the conserved phenylalanine or tryptophan at the CDR3 end, a read error is likely.

Each TCR cDNA molecule carried a unique molecular identifier. In TCRdb, the 5' RACE reads were re-called with MiXCR into one record per CDR3 protein. The sample lists roughly 13,000 distinct CDR3 sequences; 10% were seen once. Time point meaning: sample taken at primary tumor resection. Sequencing was performed on whole RNA extracted from tumor and nontumor lung tissue, or from frozen PBMC, and the material was left unsorted. The donors comprised roughly 71 untreated early-stage non-small cell lung cancer patients. This sample comprised PBMCs, obtained at surgery. The chain recombines TRBV10-3 with TRBJ2-1; D possibly uses TRBD1 or TRBD2 (6 bases each). This sequence originates from a male donor with early-stage non-small cell lung cancer. The CDR3 sequence is CAISEYREDEQFY. The CDR3 DNA sequence: TGTGCCATCAGTGAGTACAGGGAGGATGAGCAGTTCTAC.